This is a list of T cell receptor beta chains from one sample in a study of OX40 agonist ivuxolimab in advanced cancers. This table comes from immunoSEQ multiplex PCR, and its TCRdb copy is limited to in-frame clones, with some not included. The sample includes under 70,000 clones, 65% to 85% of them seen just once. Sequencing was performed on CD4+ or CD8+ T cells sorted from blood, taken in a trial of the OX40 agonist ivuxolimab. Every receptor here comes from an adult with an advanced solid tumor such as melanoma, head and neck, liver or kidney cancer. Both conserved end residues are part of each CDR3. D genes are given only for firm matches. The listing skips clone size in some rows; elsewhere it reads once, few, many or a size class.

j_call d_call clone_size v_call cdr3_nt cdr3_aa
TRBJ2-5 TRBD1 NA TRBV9 TGTGCCAGCAGCCCAGAGGGGGGACAGGGATACGAGACCCAGTACTTC CASSPEGGQGYETQYF
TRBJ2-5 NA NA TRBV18 TGTGCCAGCTCACCAGTGGCAGGAGAGGTGGGAGAGACCCAGTACTTC CASSPVAGEVGETQYF
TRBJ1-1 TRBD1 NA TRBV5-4 TGTGCCAGCAGCTTGGCCAACAGGGGGGCCACTGAAGCTTCCTTT CASSLANRGATEASF
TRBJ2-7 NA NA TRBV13 TGTGCCAGCAGCTTAAAGGGTAGGACTGGGCCTCCCTACGAGCAGTACTTC CASSLKGRTGPPYEQYF
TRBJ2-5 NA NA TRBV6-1 TGTGCCAGCAGTCGTGGGGAGACCCAGTACTTC CASSRGETQYF
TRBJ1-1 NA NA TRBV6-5 TGTGCCAGCAGTAAGCCAGTGGACACTGAAGCTTTCTTT CASSKPVDTEAFF
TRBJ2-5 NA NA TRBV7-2 TGTGCCAGCAGTTCGGCAGGGAAATGGGAGACCCAGTACTTC CASSSAGKWETQYF
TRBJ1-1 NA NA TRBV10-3 TGTGCCATCAGTGAGGCGAGGAGAATGAACACTGAAGCTTTCTTT CAISEARRMNTEAFF
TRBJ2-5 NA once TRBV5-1 TGCGCCAGCAAACCTATGGTGCGGCAAGAGACCCAGTACTTC CASKPMVRQETQYF
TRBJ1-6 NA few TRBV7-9 TGTGCCAGCAGCTCCGGGGGGACGAGGGATTCACCCCTCCACTTT CASSSGGTRDSPLHF
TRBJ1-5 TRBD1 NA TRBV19 TGTGCCAGTAGCACCTATAGGGGGCCCCAGCCCCAGCATTTT CASSTYRGPQPQHF
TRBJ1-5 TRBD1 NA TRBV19 TGTGCCAGTAGTCGGGGACAGGGGCCCCAGCCCCAGCATTTT CASSRGQGPQPQHF
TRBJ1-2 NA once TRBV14 TGTGCCAGCAGCAGAGGGGAAGACTATGGCTACACCTTC CASSRGEDYGYTF
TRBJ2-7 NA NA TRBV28 TGTGCCAGCAGTATACCAGGCGGCCCGGACTACGAGCAGTACTTC CASSIPGGPDYEQYF
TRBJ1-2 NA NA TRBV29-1 TGCAGCGTTGCAGAGAACCTTAACTATGGCTACACCTTC CSVAENLNYGYTF
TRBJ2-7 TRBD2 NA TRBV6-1 TGTGCCAGCAGGCGGGAGGCGGGGGCCTCCTACGAGCAGTACTTC CASRREAGASYEQYF
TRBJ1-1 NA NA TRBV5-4 TGTGCCAGCAGCTTGACCGGGAGGGACACTGAAGCTTTCTTT CASSLTGRDTEAFF
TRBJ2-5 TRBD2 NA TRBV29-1 TGCAGCGTTGCCCTCTTCGGGGGGGAGGCCCAGTACTTC CSVALFGGEAQYF
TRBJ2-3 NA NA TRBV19 TGTGCCAGTAGTCTGGCCGACACCACAGATACGCAGTATTTT CASSLADTTDTQYF
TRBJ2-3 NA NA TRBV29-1 TGCAGCGTGGGGTACAGCCCGGGGGATACGCAGTATTTT CSVGYSPGDTQYF
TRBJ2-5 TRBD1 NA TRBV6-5 TGTGCCAGCAGTTTGGGACAGGGGAGTTGGGAGACCCAGTACTTC CASSLGQGSWETQYF
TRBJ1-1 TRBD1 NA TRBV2 TGTGCCAGCAGTGCTTCCAGGACAGGAGTGATGAACACTGAAGCTTTCTTT CASSASRTGVMNTEAFF
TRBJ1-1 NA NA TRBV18 TGTGCCAGCTCAACCAGGGACAACCCGACTGAAGCTTTCTTT CASSTRDNPTEAFF
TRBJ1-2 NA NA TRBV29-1 TGCAGCTGCTGGGGTTATAACTATGGCTACACCTTC CSCWGYNYGYTF
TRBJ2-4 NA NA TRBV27 TGTGCCAGCGGAGGAACGGGCGGGCCAACCAAAAACATTCAGTACTTC CASGGTGGPTKNIQYF
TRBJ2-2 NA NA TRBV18 TGTGCCAGCTCACCAGCCCAGGGCAGCACCGGGGAGCTGTTTTTT CASSPAQGSTGELFF
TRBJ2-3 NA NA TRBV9 TGTGCCAGCAGCGTAACCCAGGGCCCTGAGGAGCAGTATTTT CASSVTQGPEEQYF
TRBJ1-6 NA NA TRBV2 TGTGCCAGCAACTTCTACCCCGGACAGAAAAATAATTCACCCCTCCACTTT CASNFYPGQKNNSPLHF
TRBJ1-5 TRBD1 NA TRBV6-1 TGTGCCAGCAGAACTCAAACAGGGGTCGGTCAGCCCCAGCATTTT CASRTQTGVGQPQHF
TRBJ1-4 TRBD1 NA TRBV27 TGTGCCAGCAGTGCCGACAGGGCCACTAATGAAAAACTGTTTTTT CASSADRATNEKLFF
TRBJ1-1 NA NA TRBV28 TGTGCCAGCAGTGCTCGACTGATCATGAACACTGAAGCTTTCTTT CASSARLIMNTEAFF